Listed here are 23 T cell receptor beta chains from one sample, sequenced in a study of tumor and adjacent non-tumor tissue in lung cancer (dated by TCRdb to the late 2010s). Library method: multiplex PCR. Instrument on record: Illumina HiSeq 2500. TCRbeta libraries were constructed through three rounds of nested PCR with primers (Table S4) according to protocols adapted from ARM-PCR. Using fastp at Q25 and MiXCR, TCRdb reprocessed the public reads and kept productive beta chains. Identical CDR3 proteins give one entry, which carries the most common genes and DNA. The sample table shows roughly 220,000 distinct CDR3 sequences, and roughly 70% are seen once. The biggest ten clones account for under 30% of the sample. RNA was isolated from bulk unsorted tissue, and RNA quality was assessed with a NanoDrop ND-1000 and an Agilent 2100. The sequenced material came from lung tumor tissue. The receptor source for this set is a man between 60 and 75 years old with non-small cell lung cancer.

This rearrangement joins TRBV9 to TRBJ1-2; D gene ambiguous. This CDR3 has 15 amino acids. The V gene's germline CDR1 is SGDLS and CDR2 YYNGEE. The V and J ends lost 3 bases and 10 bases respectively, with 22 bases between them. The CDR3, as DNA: TGTGCCAGCAGCGAAGGCCCGGACGTTCGGGGTTCCTACACCTTC. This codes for CASSEGPDVRGSYTF.

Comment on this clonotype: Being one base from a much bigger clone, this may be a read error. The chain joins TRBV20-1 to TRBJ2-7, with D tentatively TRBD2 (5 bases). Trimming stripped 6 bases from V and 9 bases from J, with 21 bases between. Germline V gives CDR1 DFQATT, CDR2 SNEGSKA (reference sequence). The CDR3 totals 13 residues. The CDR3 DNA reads TGCAGTGCCCCCTCTCCGGGGAGTCTCGTGCAGTACTTC. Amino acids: CSAPSPGSLVQYF.

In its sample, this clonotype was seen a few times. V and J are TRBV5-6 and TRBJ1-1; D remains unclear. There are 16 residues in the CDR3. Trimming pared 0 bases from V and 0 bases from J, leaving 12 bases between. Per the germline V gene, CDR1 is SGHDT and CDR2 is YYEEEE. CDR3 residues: CASSLGVRVMNTEAFF. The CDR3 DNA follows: TGTGCCAGCAGCTTGGGTGTAAGGGTCATGAACACTGAAGCTTTCTTT.

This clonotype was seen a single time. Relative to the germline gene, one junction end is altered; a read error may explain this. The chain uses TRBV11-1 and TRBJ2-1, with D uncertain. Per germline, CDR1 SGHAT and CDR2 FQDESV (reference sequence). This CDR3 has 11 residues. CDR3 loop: CATSLASVQFF. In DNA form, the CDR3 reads TGTGCCACCAGCTTAGCAAGTGTGCAGTTCTTC.

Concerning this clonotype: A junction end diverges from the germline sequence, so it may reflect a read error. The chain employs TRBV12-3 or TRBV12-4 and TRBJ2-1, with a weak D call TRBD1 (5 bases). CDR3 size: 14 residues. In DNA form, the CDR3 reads TGTGCCAGCGGTTTTTTCTCCAGGGTCCATGAGCAGTTCTTC. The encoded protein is CASGFFSRVHEQFF.

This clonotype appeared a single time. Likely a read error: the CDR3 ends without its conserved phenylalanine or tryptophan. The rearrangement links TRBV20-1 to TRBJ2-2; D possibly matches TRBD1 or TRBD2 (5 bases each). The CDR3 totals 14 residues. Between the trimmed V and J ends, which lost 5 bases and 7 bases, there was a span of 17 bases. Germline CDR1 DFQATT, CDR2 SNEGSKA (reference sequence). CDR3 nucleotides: TGCAGTGCTGGGGGAGCTGTTGGAGGCGGGGAGCTGTTTTCT. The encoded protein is CSAGGAVGGGELFS.

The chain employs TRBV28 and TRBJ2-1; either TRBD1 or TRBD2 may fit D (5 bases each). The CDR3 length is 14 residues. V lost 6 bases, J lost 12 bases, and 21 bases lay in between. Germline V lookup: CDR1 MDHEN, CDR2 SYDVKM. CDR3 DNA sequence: TGTGCCAGCAGCGGCGGGTTGGAGTTTACAGGGCAGTTCTTC. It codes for CASSGGLEFTGQFF.

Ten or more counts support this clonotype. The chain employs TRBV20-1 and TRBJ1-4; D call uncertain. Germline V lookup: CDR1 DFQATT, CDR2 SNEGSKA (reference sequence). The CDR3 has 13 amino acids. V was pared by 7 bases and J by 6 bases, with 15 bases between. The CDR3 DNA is TGCAGTGTAAAGAGGAGGGTCGATGAAAAACTGTTTTTT. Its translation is CSVKRRVDEKLFF.

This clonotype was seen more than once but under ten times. CDR3 region: CASSLMAVHNTGELFF. The CDR3 DNA follows: TGTGCCAGCAGCTTGATGGCGGTACACAACACCGGGGAGCTGTTTTTT. The genes are TRBV5-4 and TRBJ2-2; D call uncertain. The CDR3 has 16 amino acids. The V end was cut by 1 base, the J end by 2 bases, with 12 bases between. Germline V gene lookup returns CDR1 SGHNT and CDR2 YYREEE (reference sequence).

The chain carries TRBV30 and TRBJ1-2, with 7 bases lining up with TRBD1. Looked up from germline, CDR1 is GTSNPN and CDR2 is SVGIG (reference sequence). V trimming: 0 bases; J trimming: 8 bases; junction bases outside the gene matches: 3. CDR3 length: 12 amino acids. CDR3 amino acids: CAWSVDRAGYTF. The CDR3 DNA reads TGTGCCTGGAGTGTAGACAGGGCCGGCTACACCTTC.

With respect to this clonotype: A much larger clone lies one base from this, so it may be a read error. The CDR3 sequence: CASNKLAGHEQYF. DNA for the CDR3: TGTGCCAGCAACAAACTAGCGGGCCACGAGCAGTACTTC. The chain links TRBV7-9 to TRBJ2-7; 9 bases line up with TRBD2. This CDR3 has 13 amino acids. Germline V gives CDR1 SEHNR, CDR2 FQNEAQ (reference sequence). With 7 bases clipped from V and 5 bases from J, the junction kept 6 bases outside the gene matches.

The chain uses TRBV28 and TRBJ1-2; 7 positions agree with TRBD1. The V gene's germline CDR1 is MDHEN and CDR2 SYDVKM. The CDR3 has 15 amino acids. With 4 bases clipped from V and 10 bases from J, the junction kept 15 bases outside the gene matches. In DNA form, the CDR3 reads TGTGCCAGCAGTTCCCCTCTTGGAAGGGGGCAGGACTACACCTTC. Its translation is CASSSPLGRGQDYTF.

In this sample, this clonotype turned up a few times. The CDR3 loop reads CASSSHTSGGLFF. The CDR3 coding sequence is TGTGCCAGCAGCTCGCATACTAGCGGGGGTTTGTTCTTC. V and J are TRBV7-8 and TRBJ2-1; 11 bases match TRBD2. Trimming at V came to 4 bases and at J to 15 bases, leaving 8 bases not matched to a gene. The CDR3 covers 13 residues. CDR1 SGHVS and CDR2 FQNEAQ come from the germline V gene.

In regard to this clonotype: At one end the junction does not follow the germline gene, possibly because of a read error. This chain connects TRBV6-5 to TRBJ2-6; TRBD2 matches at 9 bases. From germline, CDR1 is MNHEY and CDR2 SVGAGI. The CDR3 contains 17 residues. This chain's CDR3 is CASSLAGVSSGANVLTF. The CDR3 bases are TGTGCCAGCAGTTTAGCGGGGGTCAGCTCTGGCGCCAACGTCCTGACTTTC.

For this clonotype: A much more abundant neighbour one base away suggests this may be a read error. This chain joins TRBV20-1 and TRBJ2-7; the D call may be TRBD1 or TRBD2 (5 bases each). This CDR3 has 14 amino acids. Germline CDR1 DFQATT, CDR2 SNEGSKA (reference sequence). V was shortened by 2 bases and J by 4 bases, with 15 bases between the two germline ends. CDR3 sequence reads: CSARKTRGPYEQYF. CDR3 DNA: TGCAGTGCTAGAAAGACACGGGGCCCATACGAGCAGTACTTC.

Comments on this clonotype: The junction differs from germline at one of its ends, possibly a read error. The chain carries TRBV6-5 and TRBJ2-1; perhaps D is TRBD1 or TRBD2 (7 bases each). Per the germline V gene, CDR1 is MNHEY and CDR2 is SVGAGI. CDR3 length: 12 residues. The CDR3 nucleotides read TGTGCCAGCAGTCCCAGGGGGGGGGCCATAATCTTC. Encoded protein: CASSPRGGAIIF.

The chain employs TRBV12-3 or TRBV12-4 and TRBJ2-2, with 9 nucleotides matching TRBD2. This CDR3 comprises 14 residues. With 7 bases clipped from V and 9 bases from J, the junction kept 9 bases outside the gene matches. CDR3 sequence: CASIVAGVARELFF. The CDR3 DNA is TGTGCCAGCATCGTAGCGGGAGTAGCTAGGGAGCTGTTTTTT.

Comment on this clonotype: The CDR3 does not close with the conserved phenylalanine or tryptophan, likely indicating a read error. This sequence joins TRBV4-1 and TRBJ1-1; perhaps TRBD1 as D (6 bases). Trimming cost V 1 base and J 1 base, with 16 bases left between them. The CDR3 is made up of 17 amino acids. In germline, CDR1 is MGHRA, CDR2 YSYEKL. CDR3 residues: CASSQVSGGQRNTEAFI. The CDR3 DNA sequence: TGCGCCAGCAGCCAAGTCTCGGGCGGACAGCGGAACACTGAAGCTTTCATT.

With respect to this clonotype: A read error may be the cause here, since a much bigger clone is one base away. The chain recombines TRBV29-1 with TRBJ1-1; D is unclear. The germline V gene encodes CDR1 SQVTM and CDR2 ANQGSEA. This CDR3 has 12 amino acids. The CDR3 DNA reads TGCAGCGTTGAGATGGACGGCTATAGTCTTTCCTTT. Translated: CSVEMDGYSLSF.

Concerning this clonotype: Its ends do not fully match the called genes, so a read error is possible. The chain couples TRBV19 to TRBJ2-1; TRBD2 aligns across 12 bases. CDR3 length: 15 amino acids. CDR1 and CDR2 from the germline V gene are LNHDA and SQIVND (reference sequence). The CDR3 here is CASSWTSGVYNEQLF. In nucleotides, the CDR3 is TGTGCCAGTAGTTGGACTAGCGGGGTATACAATGAGCAGTTATTC.

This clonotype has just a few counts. The CDR3 nucleotides are TGTGCCAGCAGTTTAGCAGGGTACGGTCAGCCCCAGCATTTT. Translation gives CASSLAGYGQPQHF. This chain joins TRBV12-3 or TRBV12-4 and TRBJ1-5; D not resolved. This CDR3 has 14 amino acids. V was pared by 0 bases and J by 6 bases, with 9 bases between.

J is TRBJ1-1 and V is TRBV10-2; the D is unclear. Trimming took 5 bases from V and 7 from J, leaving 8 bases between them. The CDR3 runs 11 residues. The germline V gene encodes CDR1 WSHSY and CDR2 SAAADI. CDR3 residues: CASSFAIEAFF. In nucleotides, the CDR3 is TGCGCCAGCAGTTTCGCCATTGAAGCTTTCTTT.

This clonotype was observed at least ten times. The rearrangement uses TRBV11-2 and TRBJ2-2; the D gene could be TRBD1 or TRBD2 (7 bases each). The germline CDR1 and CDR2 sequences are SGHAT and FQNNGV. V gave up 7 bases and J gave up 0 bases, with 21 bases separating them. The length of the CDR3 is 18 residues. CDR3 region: CASNPRGQGGSNTGELFF. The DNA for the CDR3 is TGTGCCAGCAACCCTAGGGGGCAGGGGGGGTCGAACACCGGGGAGCTGTTTTTT.